This T cell receptor (beta chain) was sequenced for a study of shared T cell receptors in the human thymus. Germline trimming cut 4 bases from V and 4 bases from J; bases unmatched to any gene: 13. The CDR3 covers 17 residues. From germline, CDR1 is MGHDK and CDR2 SYGVNS. The protocol was immunoSEQ multiplex PCR, while the TCRdb copy is restricted to in-frame clones and leaves out a portion. This sample has 630,000 or so clones; more than 75% occur once, and the top ten carry just under 0.0095%. The sample was also reused in another study, on human thymus T cells. From that report: Thymic and blood repertoires appeared to display a bias in their usage of V and J genes.

The V and J genes are TRBV25-1 and TRBJ2-3, with TRBD2 matching 8 bases. The sequencing input was thymocytes. The receptor was isolated from a boy less than two years old with a congenital heart defect. The CDR3 DNA follows: TGTGCCAGCAGTGTGGAGGCCAGCGGGAGTGGCGCAGATACGCAGTATTTT. Encoded protein: CASSVEASGSGADTQYF.